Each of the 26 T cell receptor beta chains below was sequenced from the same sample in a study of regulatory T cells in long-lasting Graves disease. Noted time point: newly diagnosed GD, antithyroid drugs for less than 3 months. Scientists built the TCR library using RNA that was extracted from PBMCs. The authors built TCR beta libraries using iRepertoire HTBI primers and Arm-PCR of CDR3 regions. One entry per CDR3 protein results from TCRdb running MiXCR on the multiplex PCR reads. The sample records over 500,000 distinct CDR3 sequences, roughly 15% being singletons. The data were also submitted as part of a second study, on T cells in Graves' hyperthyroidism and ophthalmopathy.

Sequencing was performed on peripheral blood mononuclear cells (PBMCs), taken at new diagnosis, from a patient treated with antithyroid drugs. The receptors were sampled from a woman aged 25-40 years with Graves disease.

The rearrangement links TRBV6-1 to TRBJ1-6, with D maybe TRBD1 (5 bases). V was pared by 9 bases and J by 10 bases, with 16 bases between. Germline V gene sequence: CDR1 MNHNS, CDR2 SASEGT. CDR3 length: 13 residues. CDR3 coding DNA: TGTGCCAGTTCGCGGGGCTCGATATCACCCCTCCACTTT. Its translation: CASSRGSISPLHF.

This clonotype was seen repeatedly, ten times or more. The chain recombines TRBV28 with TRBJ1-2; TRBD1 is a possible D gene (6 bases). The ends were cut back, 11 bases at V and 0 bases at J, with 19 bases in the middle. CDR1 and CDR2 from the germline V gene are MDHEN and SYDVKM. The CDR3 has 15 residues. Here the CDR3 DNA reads TGTGCCGTCCGACCCACGGACAGAGCTAACTATGGCTACACCTTC. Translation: CAVRPTDRANYGYTF.

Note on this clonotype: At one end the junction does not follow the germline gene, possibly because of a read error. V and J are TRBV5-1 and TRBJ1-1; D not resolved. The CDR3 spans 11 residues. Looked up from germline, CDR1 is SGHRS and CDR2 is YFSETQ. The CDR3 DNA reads TGCGCCAGCAGCATTGACACTGAAGTTTTCTTT. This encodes CASSIDTEVFF.

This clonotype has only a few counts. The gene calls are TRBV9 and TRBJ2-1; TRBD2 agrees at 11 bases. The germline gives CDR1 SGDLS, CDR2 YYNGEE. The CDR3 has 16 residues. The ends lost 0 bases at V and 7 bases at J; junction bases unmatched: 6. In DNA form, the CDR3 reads TGTGCCAGCAGCGTAGTAACTAGCGGGAGCGGGAATGAGCAGTTCTTC. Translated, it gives CASSVVTSGSGNEQFF.

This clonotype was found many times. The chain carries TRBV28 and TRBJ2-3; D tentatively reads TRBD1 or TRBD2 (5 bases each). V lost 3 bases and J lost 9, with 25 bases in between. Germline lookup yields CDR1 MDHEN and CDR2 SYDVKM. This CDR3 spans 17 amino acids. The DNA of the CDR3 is TGTGCCAGCAGTTTGGGGACCTCAGGGACCGTAAGGACGACGCAGTATTTT. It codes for CASSLGTSGTVRTTQYF.

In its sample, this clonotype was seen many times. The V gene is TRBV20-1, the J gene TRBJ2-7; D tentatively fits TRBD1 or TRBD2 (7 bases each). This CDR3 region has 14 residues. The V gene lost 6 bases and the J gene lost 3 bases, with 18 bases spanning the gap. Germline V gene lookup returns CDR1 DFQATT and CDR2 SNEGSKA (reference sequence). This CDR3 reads CSAAGGGDRYEQYF. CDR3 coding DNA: TGCAGTGCCGCAGGGGGAGGGGACCGCTACGAGCAGTACTTC.

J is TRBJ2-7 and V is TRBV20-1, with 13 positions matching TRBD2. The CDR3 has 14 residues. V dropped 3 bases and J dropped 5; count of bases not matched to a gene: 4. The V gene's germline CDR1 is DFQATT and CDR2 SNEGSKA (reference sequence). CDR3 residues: CSASGTSGIHEQYF. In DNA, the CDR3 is TGCAGTGCTAGTGGGACTAGCGGGATCCACGAGCAGTACTTC.

CDR3 in DNA: TGTGCCAGCAGTGACCGGATTTACACTGAAGCTTTCTTT. This translates into CASSDRIYTEAFF. This chain joins TRBV28 and TRBJ1-1; D is uncertain. Germline loops: CDR1 MDHEN, CDR2 SYDVKM. This CDR3 has 13 residues. V was clipped by 5 bases and J by 3 bases, with 10 bases between them.

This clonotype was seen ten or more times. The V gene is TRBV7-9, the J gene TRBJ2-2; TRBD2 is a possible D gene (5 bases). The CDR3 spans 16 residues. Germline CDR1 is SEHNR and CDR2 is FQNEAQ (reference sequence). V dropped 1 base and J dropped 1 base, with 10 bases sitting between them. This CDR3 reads CASSLGGLLNTGELFF. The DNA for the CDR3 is TGTGCCAGCAGCTTAGGAGGGCTCTTGAACACCGGGGAGCTGTTTTTT.

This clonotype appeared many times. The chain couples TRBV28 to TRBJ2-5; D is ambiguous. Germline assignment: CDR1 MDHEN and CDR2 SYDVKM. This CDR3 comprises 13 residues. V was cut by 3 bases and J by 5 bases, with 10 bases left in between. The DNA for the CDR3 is TGTGCCAGCAGTTTGGGGATTGCGGAGACCCAGTACTTC. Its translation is CASSLGIAETQYF.

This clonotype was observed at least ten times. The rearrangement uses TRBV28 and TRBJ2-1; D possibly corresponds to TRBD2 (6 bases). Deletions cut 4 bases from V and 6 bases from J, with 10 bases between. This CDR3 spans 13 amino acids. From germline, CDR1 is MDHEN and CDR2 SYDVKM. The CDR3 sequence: CASSYSGPNEQFF. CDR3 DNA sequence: TGTGCCAGCAGTTATAGCGGCCCCAATGAGCAGTTCTTC.

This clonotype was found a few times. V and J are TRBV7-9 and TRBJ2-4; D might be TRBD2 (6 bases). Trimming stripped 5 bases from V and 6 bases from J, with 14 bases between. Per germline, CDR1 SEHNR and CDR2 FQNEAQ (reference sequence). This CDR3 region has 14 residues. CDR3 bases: TGTGCCAGCAGCCCGGGGACTCTTATAAACATTCAGTACTTC. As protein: CASSPGTLINIQYF.

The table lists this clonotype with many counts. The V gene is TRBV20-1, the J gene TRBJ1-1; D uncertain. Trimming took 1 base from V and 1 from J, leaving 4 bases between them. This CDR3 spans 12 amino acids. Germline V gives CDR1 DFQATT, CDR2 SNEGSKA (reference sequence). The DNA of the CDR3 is TGCAGTGCTAGAGGAGCGAACACTGAAGCTTTCTTT. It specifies CSARGANTEAFF.

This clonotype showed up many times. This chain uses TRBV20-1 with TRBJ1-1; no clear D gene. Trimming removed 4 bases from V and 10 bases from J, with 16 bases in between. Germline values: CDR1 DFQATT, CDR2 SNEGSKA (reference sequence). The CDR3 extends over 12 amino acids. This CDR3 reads CSATAEVKRAFF. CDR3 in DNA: TGCAGTGCTACCGCGGAGGTGAAACGAGCTTTCTTT.

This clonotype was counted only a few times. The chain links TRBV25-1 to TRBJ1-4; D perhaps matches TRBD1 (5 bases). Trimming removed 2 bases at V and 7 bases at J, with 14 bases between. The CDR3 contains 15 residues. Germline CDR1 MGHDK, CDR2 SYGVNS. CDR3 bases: TGTGCCAGCAGTGAAACGACAGTCCGGGGTGAAAAACTGTTTTTT. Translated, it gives CASSETTVRGEKLFF.

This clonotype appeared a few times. CDR3 nucleotides: TGTGCCAGCAGCTCCCGGGGGGGTGAAGAGACCCAGTACTTC. This gives the protein CASSSRGGEETQYF. The chain combines TRBV7-3 with TRBJ2-5; 8 nucleotides match TRBD2. After removal of 4 bases from V and 3 bases from J, the junction contained 4 bases not matched to a gene. This CDR3 has 14 amino acids. Per the germline V gene, CDR1 is SGHTA and CDR2 is FQGTGA.

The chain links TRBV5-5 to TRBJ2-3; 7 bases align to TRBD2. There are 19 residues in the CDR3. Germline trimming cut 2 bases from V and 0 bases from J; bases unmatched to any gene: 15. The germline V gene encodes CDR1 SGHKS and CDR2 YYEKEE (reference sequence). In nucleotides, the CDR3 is TGTGCCAGCAGCTTAAACCCTACTAGCGTGGGGGGGAGCACAGATACGCAGTATTTT. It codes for CASSLNPTSVGGSTDTQYF.

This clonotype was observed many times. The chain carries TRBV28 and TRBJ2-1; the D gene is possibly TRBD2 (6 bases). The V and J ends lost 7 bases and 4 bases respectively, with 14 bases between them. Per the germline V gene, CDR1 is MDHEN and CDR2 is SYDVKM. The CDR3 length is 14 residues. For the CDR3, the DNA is TGTGCCAGCACCCGGGACTCCGGATACAATGAGCAGTTCTTC. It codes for CASTRDSGYNEQFF.

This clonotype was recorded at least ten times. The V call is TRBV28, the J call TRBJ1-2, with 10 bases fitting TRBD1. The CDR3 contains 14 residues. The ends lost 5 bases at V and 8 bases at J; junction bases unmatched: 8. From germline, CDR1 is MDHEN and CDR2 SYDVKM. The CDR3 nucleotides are TGTGCCAGCAGTGGGGGACAGGGGCGGTCGGGCTACACCTTC. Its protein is CASSGGQGRSGYTF.

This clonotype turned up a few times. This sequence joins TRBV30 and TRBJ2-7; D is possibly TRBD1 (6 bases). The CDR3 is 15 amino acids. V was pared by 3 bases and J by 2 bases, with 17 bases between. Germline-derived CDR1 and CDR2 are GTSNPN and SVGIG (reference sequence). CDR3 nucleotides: TGTGCCTGGAGGGCCGAACAGGGTCGGACCTACGAGCAGTACTTC. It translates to CAWRAEQGRTYEQYF.

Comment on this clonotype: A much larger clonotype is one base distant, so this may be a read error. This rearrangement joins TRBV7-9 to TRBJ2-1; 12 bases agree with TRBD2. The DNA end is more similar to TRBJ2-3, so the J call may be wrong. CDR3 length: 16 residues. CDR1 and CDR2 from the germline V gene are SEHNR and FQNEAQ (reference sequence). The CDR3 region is CASSPGLAGITDRQYF. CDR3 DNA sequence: TGTGCCAGCAGCCCCGGACTAGCGGGAATCACAGATAGGCAGTATTTT.

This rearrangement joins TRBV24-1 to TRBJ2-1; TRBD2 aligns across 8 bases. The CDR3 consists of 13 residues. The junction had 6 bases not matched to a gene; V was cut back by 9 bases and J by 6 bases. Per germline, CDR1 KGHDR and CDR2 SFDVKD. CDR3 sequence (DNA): TGTGCCACCCGGGGACTAGGGGCCAATGAGCAGTTCTTC. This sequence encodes CATRGLGANEQFF.

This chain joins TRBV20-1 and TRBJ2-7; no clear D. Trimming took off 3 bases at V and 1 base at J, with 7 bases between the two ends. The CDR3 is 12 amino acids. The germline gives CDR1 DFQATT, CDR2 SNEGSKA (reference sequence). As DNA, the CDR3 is TGCAGTGCTAGCCAGGATTCCTACGAGCAGTACTTC. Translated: CSASQDSYEQYF.

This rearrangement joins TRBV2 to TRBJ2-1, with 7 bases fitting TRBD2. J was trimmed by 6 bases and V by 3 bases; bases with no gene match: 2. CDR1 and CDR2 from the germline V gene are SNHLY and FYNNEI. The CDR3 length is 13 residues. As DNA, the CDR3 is TGTGCCAGCAGTGAGCGGGAGTTCAATGAGCAGTTCTTC. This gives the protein CASSEREFNEQFF.

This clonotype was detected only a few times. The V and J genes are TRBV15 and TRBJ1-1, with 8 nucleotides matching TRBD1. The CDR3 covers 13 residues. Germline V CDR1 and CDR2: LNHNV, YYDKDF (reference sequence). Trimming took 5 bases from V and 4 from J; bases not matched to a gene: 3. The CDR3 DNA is TGTGCCACCAGCGCCGACAGGGGCACTGAAGCTTTCTTT. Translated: CATSADRGTEAFF. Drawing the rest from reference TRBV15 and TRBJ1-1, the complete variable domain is DAMVIQNPRYQVTQFGKPVTLSCSQTLNHNVMYWYQQKSSQAPKLLFHYYDKDFNNEADTPDNFQSRRPNTSFCFLDIRSPGLGDTAMYLCATSADRGTEAFFGQGTRLTVV.

Written as DNA, the CDR3 is TGTGCCAGTATGAGCGGGAGACCCACCGGGGAGCTGTTTTTT. It codes for CASMSGRPTGELFF. The J gene is TRBJ2-2, the V gene TRBV19; 8 bases map to TRBD2. The germline V gene encodes CDR1 LNHDA and CDR2 SQIVND (reference sequence). This CDR3 has 14 amino acids. J was trimmed by 4 bases and V by 7 bases; bases with no gene match: 5.